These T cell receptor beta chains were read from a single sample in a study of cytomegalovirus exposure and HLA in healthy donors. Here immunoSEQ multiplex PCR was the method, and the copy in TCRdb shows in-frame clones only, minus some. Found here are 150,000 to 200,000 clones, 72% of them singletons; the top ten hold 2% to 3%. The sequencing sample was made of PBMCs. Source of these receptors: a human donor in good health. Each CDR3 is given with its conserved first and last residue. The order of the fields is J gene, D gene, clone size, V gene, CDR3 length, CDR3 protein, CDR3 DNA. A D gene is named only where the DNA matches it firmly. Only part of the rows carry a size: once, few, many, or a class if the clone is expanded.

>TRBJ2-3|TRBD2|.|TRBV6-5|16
CASSYRTSGGTDTQYF
TGTGCCAGCAGTTACCGCACTAGCGGGGGCACAGATACGCAGTATTTT
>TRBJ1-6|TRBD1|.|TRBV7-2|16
CASSLGTGPGDSPLHF
TGTGCCAGCAGCTTGGGGACAGGGCCGGGGGATTCACCCCTCCACTTT
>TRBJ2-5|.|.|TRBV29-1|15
CSVEGQGTPGETQYF
TGCAGCGTTGAAGGGCAGGGGACCCCTGGTGAGACCCAGTACTTC
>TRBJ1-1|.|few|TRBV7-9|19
CASSLGGVKRGGMNTEAFF
TGTGCCAGCAGCTTGGGGGGCGTGAAAAGGGGGGGCATGAACACTGAAGCTTTCTTT
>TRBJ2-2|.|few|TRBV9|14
CASSVGQNTGELFF
TGTGCCAGCAGCGTAGGTCAGAACACCGGGGAGCTGTTTTTT
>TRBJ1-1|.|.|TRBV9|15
CASSAAPGGATEAFF
TGTGCCAGCAGCGCAGCCCCCGGGGGGGCGACTGAAGCTTTCTTT
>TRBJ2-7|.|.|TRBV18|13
CASSQERLYEQYF
TGTGCCAGCTCACAGGAGAGATTGTACGAGCAGTACTTC
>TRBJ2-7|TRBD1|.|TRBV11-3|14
CASSFRDRDPEQYF
TGTGCCAGCAGCTTCCGGGACAGGGATCCCGAGCAGTACTTC
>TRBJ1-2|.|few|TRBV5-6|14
CASIRTPSNYGYTF
TGTGCCAGCATCCGAACACCTTCTAACTATGGCTACACCTTC
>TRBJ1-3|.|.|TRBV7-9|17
CASSSTHRVLSSDTIYF
TGTGCCAGCAGCTCAACCCACAGGGTTTTGTCATCTGACACCATATATTTT
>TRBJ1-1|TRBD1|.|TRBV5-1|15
CASSLVAGGDTEAFF
TGCGCCAGCAGCTTGGTGGCAGGGGGTGACACTGAAGCTTTCTTT
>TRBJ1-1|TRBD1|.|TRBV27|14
CASSGTGKFTEAFF
TGTGCCAGCAGTGGGACAGGAAAGTTCACTGAAGCTTTCTTT
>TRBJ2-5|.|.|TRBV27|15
CASSLSPNSQETQYF
TGTGCCAGCAGTTTATCGCCGAACAGCCAAGAGACCCAGTACTTC
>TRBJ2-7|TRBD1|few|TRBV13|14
CASSVRQGPGEQYF
TGTGCCAGCAGCGTTCGACAGGGGCCGGGTGAGCAGTACTTC
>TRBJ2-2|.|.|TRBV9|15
CASSVAGSGIGELFF
TGTGCCAGCAGCGTAGCTGGGTCAGGGATCGGGGAGCTGTTTTTT
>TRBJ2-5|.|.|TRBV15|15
CATSRDNRPEETQYF
TGTGCCACCAGCAGAGATAACAGGCCAGAAGAGACCCAGTACTTC
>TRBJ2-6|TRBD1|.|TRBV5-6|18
CASSLILTGGHGANVLTF
TGTGCCAGCAGCTTGATCCTTACAGGGGGGCATGGGGCCAACGTCCTGACTTTC
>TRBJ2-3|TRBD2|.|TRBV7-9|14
CASSSLGSGDTQYF
TGTGCCAGCAGCTCCCTCGGTAGCGGGGATACGCAGTATTTT
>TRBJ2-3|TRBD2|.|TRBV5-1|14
CASSLYRGDDTQYF
TGCGCCAGCAGCTTGTATCGGGGGGACGATACGCAGTATTTT
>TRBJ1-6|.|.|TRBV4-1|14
CASSQEVQGPNLHF
TGCGCCAGCAGCCAAGAGGTCCAGGGGCCCAACCTCCACTTT
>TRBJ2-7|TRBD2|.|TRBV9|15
CASSVETSGVYEQYF
TGTGCCAGCAGCGTAGAGACTAGCGGGGTGTACGAGCAGTACTTC
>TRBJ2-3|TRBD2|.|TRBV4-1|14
CASSQAGLAGVEYF
TGCGCCAGCAGCCAGGCCGGACTAGCGGGAGTGGAGTATTTT
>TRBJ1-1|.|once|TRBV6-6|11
CASSYVAEAFF
TGTGCCAGCAGTTACGTGGCAGAAGCTTTCTTT
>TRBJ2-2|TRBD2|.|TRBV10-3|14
CAIGLAKGTGELFF
TGTGCCATCGGACTAGCGAAGGGTACCGGGGAGCTGTTTTTT